This entry lists 20 T cell receptor beta chains sequenced from one sample in a study of neoadjuvant anti-PD-1 for oral cavity cancer. As for time point: after neoadjuvant nivolumab, at surgical resection. Only in-frame clones appear in the TCRdb table, and some are missing; sequencing was by immunoSEQ multiplex PCR. The sample lists 9,300 or so clones; about 81% were seen once. The sequences come from PBMCs, collected after nivolumab (anti-PD-1) treatment. These receptors all come from a person between 40 and 80 years old with oral cavity squamous cell carcinoma.

The rearrangement uses TRBV5-6 and TRBJ1-4, with 7 nucleotides matching TRBD1. Germline V gene sequence: CDR1 SGHDT, CDR2 YYEEEE. The CDR3 covers 13 residues. V dropped 2 bases and J dropped 6; count of bases not matched to a gene: 1. CDR3 region: CASSFTGDEKLFF. In nucleotides, the CDR3 is TGTGCCAGCAGCTTCACAGGGGATGAAAAACTGTTTTTT.

This rearrangement joins TRBV4-1 to TRBJ1-1; the D is unclear. Per germline, CDR1 MGHRA and CDR2 YSYEKL. The CDR3 spans 15 residues. The V and J ends lost 0 bases and 5 bases respectively, with 13 bases between them. CDR3 sequence (DNA): TGCGCCAGCAGCCAAGATAAGCAGGTTTTGACTGAAGCTTTCTTT. Translated, it gives CASSQDKQVLTEAFF.

This clone was picked up a small number of times. The chain has TRBV5-1 and TRBJ2-3; 8 bases are a match to TRBD2. CDR1 is SGHRS, CDR2 YFSETQ, per germline. J was trimmed by 4 bases and V by 0 bases; bases with no gene match: 1. The CDR3 contains 14 residues. The CDR3 nucleotides are TGCGCCAGCAGCTTGGACGGGGGGGCAGATACGCAGTATTTT. Protein sequence: CASSLDGGADTQYF.

The CDR3 DNA reads as TGCGCCAGCAGCTACCCGGGACAGGGCCCCGTTAGCTCCTACAATGAGCAGTTCTTC. Translation gives CASSYPGQGPVSSYNEQFF. This rearrangement joins TRBV5-1 to TRBJ2-1; TRBD1 aligns across 9 bases. J gave up 0 bases and V 3 bases, and 13 bases lay outside the gene matches. Germline assignment: CDR1 SGHRS and CDR2 YFSETQ. There are 19 residues in the CDR3.

The chain recombines TRBV6-6 with TRBJ1-5; D is possibly TRBD1 (5 bases). The CDR3 is 15 residues long. From germline, CDR1 is MNHNY and CDR2 SVGAGI (reference sequence). The V end was cut by 4 bases, the J end by 3 bases, with 13 bases between. CDR3 DNA: TGTGCCAGCAGTTCCCTGGGACGGAACAATCAGCCCCAGCATTTT. It yields the protein CASSSLGRNNQPQHF.

V usage is TRBV9 and J usage is TRBJ2-3; 8 bases are shared with TRBD2. This CDR3 spans 16 amino acids. Germline-derived CDR1 and CDR2 are SGDLS and YYNGEE. V lost 0 bases, J lost 0 bases, and 3 bases stayed unmatched. CDR3 sequence (DNA): TGTGCCAGCAGCGTAGGGCGGGGGGCTAGCACAGATACGCAGTATTTT. It translates to CASSVGRGASTDTQYF.

The V call is TRBV5-6, the J call TRBJ2-4; no reliable D call. With 3 bases removed from V and 2 bases from J, the gap between germline ends came to 12 bases. CDR3 length: 15 amino acids. Germline V CDR1 and CDR2: SGHDT, YYEEEE. The CDR3 DNA follows: TGTGCCAGCAGCTCCCTCGGTTCGACCAAAAACATTCAGTACTTC. The encoded protein is CASSSLGSTKNIQYF.

This clone was counted a few times. The chain is built from TRBV5-1 and TRBJ2-1; possible D gene TRBD1, 5 bases. CDR1 SGHRS and CDR2 YFSETQ come from the germline V gene. The CDR3 spans 15 residues. Trimming stripped 4 bases from V and 5 bases from J, with 16 bases between. CDR3 in DNA: TGCGCCAGCAGCCCCGACTGGGGCCTCGACAATGAGCAGTTCTTC. It translates to CASSPDWGLDNEQFF.

This chain uses TRBV4-2 with TRBJ2-7; 10 bases are shared with TRBD1. Trimming cost V 3 bases and J 2 bases; bases outside gene matches: 1. The germline CDR1 and CDR2 sequences are LGHNA and YNFKEQ. The CDR3 covers 14 residues. CDR3 bases: TGTGCCAGCAGCCAGGGACAGGGGACCTACGAGCAGTACTTC. Translated: CASSQGQGTYEQYF.

The genes are TRBV7-2 and TRBJ1-2; 8 bases are a match to TRBD1. From germline, CDR1 is SGHTA and CDR2 FQGNSA. The CDR3 loop spans 16 amino acids. Losses at the gene ends were 2 bases for V and 4 bases for J; bases not matched to a gene: 9. The DNA for the CDR3 is TGTGCCAGCAGCTTAAGTGAGGGACAGGCTGCCTATGGCTACACCTTC. It yields the protein CASSLSEGQAAYGYTF.

The chain employs TRBV7-3 and TRBJ1-3; TRBD1 aligns across 7 bases. Per the germline V gene, CDR1 is SGHTA and CDR2 is FQGTGA. The CDR3 spans 14 residues. V gave up 1 base and J gave up 6 bases; unmatched junction bases: 3. CDR3 region: CASSLNKGANTIYF. Written as DNA, the CDR3 is TGTGCCAGCAGCTTAAACAAGGGGGCAAACACCATATATTTT.

In DNA, the CDR3 is TGCGCCAGCAGCTTGGTCCCAGGGGCACACGAGCAGTACTTC. This translates into CASSLVPGAHEQYF. V is TRBV5-1 and J is TRBJ2-7; possible D gene TRBD1, 6 bases. This CDR3 contains 14 residues. The V gene's germline CDR1 is SGHRS and CDR2 YFSETQ. Trimming removed 0 bases at V and 5 bases at J, with 12 bases between. Filled out from reference TRBV5-1 and TRBJ2-7, the complete variable domain reads KAGVTQTPRYLIKTRGQQVTLSCSPISGHRSVSWYQQTPGQGLQFLFEYFSETQRNKGNFPGRFSGRQFSNSRSEMNVSTLELGDSALYLCASSLVPGAHEQYFGPGTRLTVT.

This clone was counted between two and nine times. This chain joins TRBV5-6 and TRBJ2-7; weak D call: TRBD1 (6 bases). The CDR3 runs to 16 residues. Germline V gives CDR1 SGHDT, CDR2 YYEEEE. V gave up 0 bases and J gave up 0 bases, with 13 bases separating them. CDR3 in amino acids: CASSLERRTASYEQYF. The CDR3 DNA reads TGTGCCAGCAGCTTGGAACGGAGGACAGCCTCCTACGAGCAGTACTTC.

The rearrangement links TRBV28 to TRBJ1-5; D is unclear. Germline assignment: CDR1 MDHEN and CDR2 SYDVKM. The CDR3 totals 14 residues. V lost 2 bases and J 3 bases, leaving 8 bases between the germline ends. The CDR3 nucleotides are TGTGCCAGCAGTTTAAGCGGAATCAATCAGCCCCAGCATTTT. It encodes CASSLSGINQPQHF.

This chain uses TRBV27 with TRBJ1-2; no definite D call. V was pared by 2 bases and J by 2 bases, with 9 bases between. This CDR3 comprises 14 residues. The germline V gene has CDR1 MNHEY and CDR2 SMNVEV (reference sequence). CDR3: CASSLKLSNYGYTF. In nucleotides, the CDR3 is TGTGCCAGCAGTTTAAAACTCTCGAACTATGGCTACACCTTC.

The chain uses TRBV7-2 and TRBJ1-4, with a possible D match to TRBD1 (5 bases). The CDR3 is 16 residues long. Germline CDR1 SGHTA, CDR2 FQGNSA. Trimming shortened V by 1 base and J by 3 bases, and 12 bases separated the two germline ends. The CDR3 is CASSLDYGAANEKLFF. CDR3 nucleotides: TGTGCCAGCAGCTTAGATTACGGGGCGGCTAATGAAAAACTGTTTTTT.

J is TRBJ2-5 and V is TRBV11-2, with 7 bases aligning to TRBD1. CDR1 is SGHAT, CDR2 FQNNGV, per germline. V dropped 1 base and J dropped 4; count of bases not matched to a gene: 3. This CDR3 is built from 14 residues. The chain's CDR3 is CASSLARQGETQYF. In nucleotides, the CDR3 is TGTGCCAGCAGCTTAGCAAGACAGGGAGAGACCCAGTACTTC.

The chain combines TRBV5-4 with TRBJ1-5; D gene ambiguous. V gave up 1 base and J gave up 7 bases, with 15 bases separating them. Germline V gene data show CDR1 as SGHNT and CDR2 as YYREEE (reference sequence). The CDR3 spans 15 residues. This CDR3 reads CASSLNPGKDQPQHF. The CDR3 DNA reads as TGTGCCAGCAGCTTGAATCCCGGCAAAGACCAGCCCCAGCATTTT.

The V call is TRBV6-1, the J call TRBJ1-2; D possibly corresponds to TRBD1 (5 bases). The CDR3 totals 16 residues. V was shortened by 6 bases and J by 7 bases, with 24 bases between the two germline ends. CDR1 and CDR2 from the germline V gene are MNHNS and SASEGT. The chain's CDR3 is CASRESGQSGGAGYTF. The CDR3 DNA reads TGTGCCAGCAGAGAATCGGGGCAATCCGGCGGGGCTGGCTACACCTTC.

This chain uses TRBV2 with TRBJ1-1; TRBD1 matches at 7 bases. Germline V gives CDR1 SNHLY, CDR2 FYNNEI. The CDR3 runs 15 residues. V was clipped by 9 bases and J by 6 bases; unmatched bases: 16. In DNA form, the CDR3 reads TGTGCCAGTCCTATGGGGGAAGGGGGCGAGGCTGAAGCTTTCTTT. This translates into CASPMGEGGEAEAFF.